Listed below are T cell receptor beta chains from one sample, sequenced in a study of blood T cell repertoires in COVID-19. Repertoires were generated with immunoSEQ multiplex PCR, while TCRdb's copy carries only in-frame clones and drops some. The sample carries 200,000 to 300,000 clones, around 80% recorded once. Specimen: peripheral blood. The source of these receptors is a man aged 35-49 years who had recovered from COVID-19. Both conserved end residues are part of each CDR3. D genes are given only for firm matches. Clone size is shown for a subset of rows, as once, few, many or a class of expanded clone.

d_gene	abundance	v_gene	j_gene	CDR3nt	CDR3aa
-	-	TRBV18	TRBJ1-1	TGTGCCAGCTCACCCAACGCCCAGGGAGGCAGCACTGAAGCTTTCTTT	CASSPNAQGGSTEAFF
-	-	TRBV19	TRBJ2-7	TGTGCCAGTAGTCCCCATGCCAGTGTCGACGAGCAGTACTTC	CASSPHASVDEQYF
-	-	TRBV30	TRBJ2-1	TGTGCCTGGAGTTCCACCCGTGGGCAGTCGATCTATGAGCAGTTCTTC	CAWSSTRGQSIYEQFF
-	-	TRBV11-3	TRBJ1-1	TGTGCCAGCAGCTTAGTTCTCAACAGCGGGGGGTACACTGAAGCTTTCTTT	CASSLVLNSGGYTEAFF
-	-	TRBV2	TRBJ2-7	TGTGCCAGCTGTCGGGACACATTTTCCTACGAGCAGTACTTC	CASCRDTFSYEQYF
-	-	TRBV4-1	TRBJ1-4	TGCGCCAGCACCCTTGTTTACGAGAATGAAAAACTGTTTTTT	CASTLVYENEKLFF
TRBD2	-	TRBV4-2	TRBJ2-7	TGTGCCAGCAGCCAAGATCTGTTGGGAGGGGCCATCTCCTACGAGCAGTACTTC	CASSQDLLGGAISYEQYF
-	once	TRBV10-2	TRBJ1-6	TGCGCCAGCGCGGGATTTGTCTCCTATAATTCACCCCTCCACTTT	CASAGFVSYNSPLHF
-	-	TRBV4-1	TRBJ2-5	TGCGCCAGCAGCCAAGATAAACTGTTACAAGAGACCCAGTACTTC	CASSQDKLLQETQYF
-	-	TRBV21-1	TRBJ2-7	TGTGCCAGCAGCAAAGCACAGGGGGAATTGAGTTCCTACGAGCAGTACTTC	CASSKAQGELSSYEQYF